This entry lists 19 T cell receptor beta chains sequenced from one sample in a study of T cells in Graves' hyperthyroidism and ophthalmopathy. The TCR beta CDR3 regions underwent amplification using RNA transcripts as the source. TCR CDR3 underwent first-round RT-PCR with the HTBI primer set. TCRdb independently ran MiXCR on the multiplex PCR reads; one entry per CDR3 protein. The sample lists under 550,000 distinct CDR3 sequences, 20% occurring once. Sequenced input: blood. The receptors come from a man aged 35-49 years with Graves' ophthalmopathy.

The rearrangement links TRBV2 to TRBJ1-2; no firm D call. The V end lost 6 bases, the J end lost 2 bases, and 7 bases lay between the germline ends. Per germline, CDR1 SNHLY and CDR2 FYNNEI. This CDR3 region has 12 residues. CDR3 region: CASSEDNYGYTF. In DNA form, the CDR3 reads TGTGCCAGCAGCGAGGACAACTATGGCTACACCTTC.

This clonotype was seen many times. This chain links TRBV11-2 with TRBJ1-2; 7 bases are shared with TRBD1. Germline V gene data show CDR1 as SGHAT and CDR2 as FQNNGV. This CDR3 spans 13 amino acids. Trimming removed 5 bases from V and 2 bases from J; junction bases left unmatched: 2. CDR3: CASSTGQNYGYTF. The DNA for the CDR3 is TGTGCCAGCAGCACGGGACAGAACTATGGCTACACCTTC.

The chain uses TRBV11-2 and TRBJ1-4, with 9 bases identical to TRBD1. The CDR3 covers 15 residues. V lost 2 bases and J lost 7; bases outside the gene matches: 5. Germline lookup yields CDR1 SGHAT and CDR2 FQNNGV. CDR3 in amino acids: CASSLTPGQGEKLFF. As DNA, the CDR3 is TGTGCCAGCAGCTTAACCCCGGGACAGGGTGAAAAACTGTTTTTT.

This clonotype came up many times. The V gene is TRBV30, the J gene TRBJ2-1, with D perhaps matching TRBD1 (6 bases). This CDR3 region has 15 residues. The germline V gene encodes CDR1 GTSNPN and CDR2 SVGIG (reference sequence). V lost 0 bases and J 7 bases, leaving 16 bases between the germline ends. CDR3 protein: CAWSVSPGTQNEQFF. The CDR3 nucleotides read TGTGCCTGGAGTGTATCGCCAGGGACACAGAATGAGCAGTTCTTC.

The chain carries TRBV28 and TRBJ1-2; 11 nucleotides align to TRBD1. Germline lookup yields CDR1 MDHEN and CDR2 SYDVKM. V gave up 6 bases and J gave up 4 bases; unmatched junction bases: 7. The CDR3 is made up of 15 amino acids. The CDR3 bases are TGTGCCAGCAGCGAGGGACAGGGGGATACCTATGGCTACACCTTC. Amino acid sequence: CASSEGQGDTYGYTF.

This clonotype was counted between two and nine times. V usage is TRBV6-2 or TRBV6-3 and J usage is TRBJ2-1, with D perhaps assigned TRBD1 or TRBD2 (10 bases each). The V end lost 5 bases, the J end lost 7 bases, and 39 bases lay between the germline ends. The CDR3 is made up of 22 amino acids. The germline gives CDR1 MNHEY, CDR2 SVGEGT. CDR3 sequence reads: CASSKRTGTGVSSGRLENEQFF. CDR3 DNA sequence: TGTGCCAGCAGTAAACGCACCGGGACAGGGGTTTCTAGCGGGAGACTGGAGAATGAGCAGTTCTTC.

This clonotype was recorded at least ten times. The chain links TRBV30 to TRBJ1-2; TRBD1 is a possible D gene (5 bases). The length of the CDR3 is 12 residues. Trimming shortened V by 4 bases and J by 2 bases, and 8 bases separated the two germline ends. Looked up from germline, CDR1 is GTSNPN and CDR2 is SVGIG (reference sequence). The CDR3 here is CAWTRANYGYTF. Here the CDR3 DNA reads TGTGCCTGGACCAGGGCGAACTATGGCTACACCTTC.

The chain couples TRBV18 to TRBJ1-1, with TRBD1 matching 7 bases. The CDR3 spans 14 residues. The germline CDR1 and CDR2 sequences are KGHSH and LQKENI. The ends lost 4 bases at V and 6 bases at J; junction bases unmatched: 8. The CDR3 here is CASSRKTGSAEAFF. As DNA, the CDR3 is TGTGCCAGCTCACGTAAGACAGGGAGCGCTGAAGCTTTCTTT.

This clonotype was detected ten times or more. This chain connects TRBV2 to TRBJ2-1; D is perhaps TRBD1 or TRBD2 (5 bases each). The CDR3 spans 16 residues. V lost 6 bases to trimming and J lost 6 bases, with 21 bases between them. Per germline, CDR1 SNHLY and CDR2 FYNNEI. In DNA form, the CDR3 reads TGTGCCAGCAGAGCCGGGACCTCCAGCTGGGTCAATGAGCAGTTCTTC. It encodes CASRAGTSSWVNEQFF.

A few counts support this clonotype. The CDR3 reads CAISESQGAGANVLTF. The CDR3 bases are TGTGCCATCAGTGAGTCCCAGGGTGCGGGGGCCAACGTCCTGACTTTC. The V call is TRBV10-3, the J call TRBJ2-6, with D possibly matching TRBD1 (5 bases). This CDR3 comprises 16 residues. Germline-derived CDR1 and CDR2 are ENHRY and SYGVKD. V lost 0 bases and J 4 bases, leaving 10 bases between the germline ends.

This clonotype has just a few counts. The chain joins TRBV7-3 to TRBJ2-1; 13 nucleotides align to TRBD2. The V and J ends lost 4 bases and 9 bases, in that order; junction bases with no gene match: 6. Germline lookup yields CDR1 SGHTA and CDR2 FQGTGA. This CDR3 comprises 15 residues. The CDR3 reads CASSSGTSGVSEQFF. In nucleotides, the CDR3 is TGTGCCAGCAGCTCCGGGACTAGCGGGGTATCTGAGCAGTTCTTC.

The V call is TRBV28, the J call TRBJ2-3; the D gene is possibly TRBD2 (5 bases). Per germline, CDR1 MDHEN and CDR2 SYDVKM. The CDR3 loop spans 13 amino acids. The V end lost 11 bases, the J end lost 5 bases, and 17 bases lay between the germline ends. Here the CDR3 reads CACPGPRGDTQYF. The CDR3 DNA reads TGTGCCTGCCCGGGCCCCCGGGGAGATACGCAGTATTTT. Based on the CDR3 plus reference TRBV28 and TRBJ2-3, the full variable domain is DVKVTQSSRYLVKRTGEKVFLECVQDMDHENMFWYRQDPGLGLRLIYFSYDVKMKEKGDIPEGYSVSREKKERFSLILESASTNQTSMYLCACPGPRGDTQYFGPGTRLTVL.

The chain carries TRBV16 and TRBJ1-1; D gene uncertain. V was shortened by 7 bases and J by 3 bases, with 15 bases between the two germline ends. Germline lookup yields CDR1 KGHSY and CDR2 FQNENV. There are 14 residues in the CDR3. The CDR3, as DNA: TGTGCCAGCAACCCCCAATTGGACTACACTGAAGCTTTCTTT. This encodes CASNPQLDYTEAFF.

This clonotype was found a few times. The rearrangement joins TRBV6-2 or TRBV6-3 to TRBJ2-3; 10 bases align to TRBD1. This CDR3 is built from 19 residues. Germline assignment: CDR1 MNHEY and CDR2 SVGEGT. V lost 6 bases, J lost 4 bases, and 19 bases stayed unmatched. The CDR3 loop reads CASRSVLVWTGGTPDTQYF. The DNA of the CDR3 is TGTGCCAGCAGGAGCGTCCTGGTTTGGACAGGGGGAACACCAGATACGCAGTATTTT.

This clonotype turned up a few times. The V and J genes are TRBV5-4 and TRBJ2-7; 8 bases align to TRBD2. CDR1 and CDR2 from the germline V gene are SGHNT and YYREEE (reference sequence). This CDR3 is 15 amino acids long. V trimming: 0 bases; J trimming: 3 bases; junction bases outside the gene matches: 5. The CDR3 nucleotides read TGTGCCAGCAGCTTGGGATCGGGAGGGCTCTACGAGCAGTACTTC. Protein: CASSLGSGGLYEQYF. Supplemented by reference TRBV5-4 and TRBJ2-7, the full variable domain reads ETGVTQSPTHLIKTRGQQVTLRCSSQSGHNTVSWYQQALGQGPQFIFQYYREEENGRGNFPPRFSGLQFPNYSSELNVNALELDDSALYLCASSLGSGGLYEQYFGPGTRLTVT.

In its sample, this clonotype was seen a few times. The chain recombines TRBV11-1 with TRBJ2-1; D is ambiguous. The V and J ends lost 5 bases and 9 bases respectively, with 11 bases between them. The CDR3 loop spans 12 amino acids. Germline CDR1 and CDR2: SGHAT and FQDESV (reference sequence). CDR3 sequence: CASSSAGREQFF. The CDR3 DNA reads as TGTGCCAGCAGCAGCGCCGGCCGTGAGCAGTTCTTC.

This clonotype was seen more than once but under ten times. The V gene is TRBV27, the J gene TRBJ2-5; D may match TRBD1 or TRBD2 (6 bases each). This CDR3 has 13 residues. CDR1 is MNHEY and CDR2 is SMNVEV in the germline V gene (reference sequence). With 5 bases removed from V and 4 bases from J, the gap between germline ends came to 11 bases. CDR3 in amino acids: CASSRGRRETQYF. The CDR3 nucleotides are TGTGCCAGCAGTAGGGGGAGGAGAGAGACCCAGTACTTC.

This clonotype has at least ten counts. This chain joins TRBV9 and TRBJ2-7; D is perhaps TRBD2 (5 bases). This CDR3 is 14 amino acids long. The V gene lost 0 bases and the J gene lost 4 bases, with 11 bases spanning the gap. Germline V gene lookup returns CDR1 SGDLS and CDR2 YYNGEE. CDR3 bases: TGTGCCAGCAGCGTAGCTACTGGCGGGTACGAGCAGTACTTC. Protein product: CASSVATGGYEQYF.

V gene TRBV6-1 combines with J gene TRBJ2-1; D possibly corresponds to TRBD1 (5 bases). Germline V gene sequence: CDR1 MNHNS, CDR2 SASEGT. This CDR3 comprises 15 residues. V lost 4 bases, J lost 3 bases, and 13 bases lay in between. The CDR3 DNA is TGTGCCAGCAGTGCCCAGGGAAGGGTCTACAATGAGCAGTTCTTC. This encodes CASSAQGRVYNEQFF.